A selection of T cell receptor beta chains follows, all from one sample in a study of blood T cell repertoires in COVID-19. Sequencing used immunoSEQ multiplex PCR; TCRdb keeps in-frame clones, though not all of them. This table holds 130,000 to 150,000 clones, 81% found once. Sequencing was done on a sample of peripheral blood. Every receptor here comes from a human donor with acute or convalescent COVID-19. The donor label of this sample is uncertain. The CDR3 runs from the conserved cysteine through the conserved F or W. D genes are given only for firm matches. Expanded clones are given a class, and other clones once, few, many or no size at all.

CDR3,DNA,D,V,J,size
CASIPGTGTSYEQYF,TGTGCCAGCATTCCCGGGACAGGAACTTCCTACGAGCAGTACTTC,TRBD1,TRBV27,TRBJ2-7,once
CASSSLMNTEAFF,TGTGCCAGCAGTTCCCTAATGAACACTGAAGCTTTCTTT,-,TRBV7-9,TRBJ1-1,-
CASSPAGGGNTGELFF,TGTGCCAGCAGCCCAGCTGGGGGGGGTAACACCGGGGAGCTGTTTTTT,TRBD2,TRBV3-1/TRBV3-2,TRBJ2-2,-
CASSLIGRGKHNSPLHF,TGTGCCAGCAGCTTAATTGGGAGGGGGAAACATAATTCACCCCTCCACTTT,-,TRBV5-4,TRBJ1-6,-
CASSQDFFGYTF,TGTGCCAGCAGTCAGGATTTCTTCGGCTACACCTTC,-,TRBV12-3/TRBV12-4,TRBJ1-2,-
CASSESGGIENTEAFF,TGTGCCAGCAGTGAATCGGGGGGTATCGAGAACACTGAAGCTTTCTTT,-,TRBV6-4,TRBJ1-1,-
CASSPQVMNTEAFF,TGTGCCAGCAGCCCCCAGGTTATGAACACTGAAGCTTTCTTT,-,TRBV7-6,TRBJ1-1,-
CASSHRDSYTF,TGTGCCAGCAGTCACAGGGATAGCTACACCTTC,-,TRBV6-5,TRBJ1-2,-
CASSYWASGDTQYF,TGTGCCAGCAGTTACTGGGCTAGCGGAGATACGCAGTATTTT,TRBD2,TRBV6-2/TRBV6-3,TRBJ2-3,-
CATRDRESGYTF,TGTGCCACCAGGGACAGGGAAAGTGGCTACACCTTC,TRBD1,TRBV6-5,TRBJ1-2,-
CASSFRLGSQETQYF,TGCGCCAGCAGCTTTCGATTAGGGAGCCAAGAGACCCAGTACTTC,-,TRBV5-1,TRBJ2-5,-
CASGLQGYGYTF,TGTGCCAGCGGGCTCCAGGGCTATGGCTACACCTTC,-,TRBV27,TRBJ1-2,once
CATSDLGTDAFF,TGTGCCACCAGTGATTTGGGGACTGATGCTTTCTTT,-,TRBV24-1,TRBJ1-1,-
CASSLGGATREKLFF,TGTGCCAGCAGCTTGGGAGGGGCAACTAGGGAAAAACTGTTTTTT,-,TRBV11-2,TRBJ1-4,-
CASSSEWTATNEKLFF,TGCGCCAGCAGCTCCGAATGGACTGCAACTAATGAAAAACTGTTTTTT,-,TRBV5-1,TRBJ1-4,-